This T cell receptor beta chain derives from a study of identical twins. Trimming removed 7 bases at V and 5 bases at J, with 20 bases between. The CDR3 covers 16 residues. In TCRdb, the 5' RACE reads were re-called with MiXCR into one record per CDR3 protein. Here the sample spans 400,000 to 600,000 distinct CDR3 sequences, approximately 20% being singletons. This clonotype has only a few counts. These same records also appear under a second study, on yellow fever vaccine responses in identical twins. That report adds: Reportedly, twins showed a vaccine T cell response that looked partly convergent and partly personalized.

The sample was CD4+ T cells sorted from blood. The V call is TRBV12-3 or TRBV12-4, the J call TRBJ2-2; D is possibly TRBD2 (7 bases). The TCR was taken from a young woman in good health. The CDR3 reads CASTNYGGGETGELFF. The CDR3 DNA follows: TGTGCCAGCACCAACTATGGGGGGGGCGAAACCGGGGAGCTGTTTTTT.